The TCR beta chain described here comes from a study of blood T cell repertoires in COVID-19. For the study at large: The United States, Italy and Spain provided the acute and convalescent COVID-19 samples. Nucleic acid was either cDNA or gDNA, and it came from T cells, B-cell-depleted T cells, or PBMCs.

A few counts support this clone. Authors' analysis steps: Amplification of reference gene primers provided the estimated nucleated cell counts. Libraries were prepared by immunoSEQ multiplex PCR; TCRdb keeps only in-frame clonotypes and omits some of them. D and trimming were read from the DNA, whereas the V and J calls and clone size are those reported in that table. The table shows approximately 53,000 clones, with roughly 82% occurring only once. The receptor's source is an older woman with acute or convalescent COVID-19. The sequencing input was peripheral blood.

DNA for the CDR3: TGCGCCAGCAGCTTCGGGGACAGGGGGCCGGAACGTGGTGGCTACACCTTC. This codes for CASSFGDRGPERGGYTF. The chain has TRBV5-1 and TRBJ1-2; 12 positions match TRBD1. The V segment lost 2 bases and the J segment 7 bases; nucleotides outside the gene matches: 12. Germline V gene data show CDR1 as SGHRS and CDR2 as YFSETQ. This CDR3 region has 17 residues.